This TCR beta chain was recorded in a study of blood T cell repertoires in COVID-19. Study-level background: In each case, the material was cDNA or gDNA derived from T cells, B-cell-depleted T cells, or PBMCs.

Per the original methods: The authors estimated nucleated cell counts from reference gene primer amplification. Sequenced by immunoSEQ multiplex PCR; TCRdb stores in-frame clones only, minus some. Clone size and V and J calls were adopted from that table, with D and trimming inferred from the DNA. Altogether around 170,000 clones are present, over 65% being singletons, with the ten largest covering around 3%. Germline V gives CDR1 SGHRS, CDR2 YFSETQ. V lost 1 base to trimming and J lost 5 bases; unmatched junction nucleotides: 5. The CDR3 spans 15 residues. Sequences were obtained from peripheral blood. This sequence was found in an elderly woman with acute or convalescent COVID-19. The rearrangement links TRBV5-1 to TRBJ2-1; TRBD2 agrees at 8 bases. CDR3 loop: CASSLILAGHNEQFF. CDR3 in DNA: TGCGCCAGCAGCTTGATATTAGCGGGACACAATGAGCAGTTCTTC.